This T cell receptor beta chain originates from a study of cytomegalovirus exposure and HLA in healthy donors. It was with 60 Vbeta and 13 Jbeta primers that the PCR ran. Generated by immunoSEQ multiplex PCR, the TCRdb table keeps only in-frame clones and is missing some. This table holds some 77,000 clones, around three quarters found once. The CDR3 runs to 15 residues. V was shortened by 4 bases and J by 1 base, with 14 bases between the two germline ends. The germline CDR1 and CDR2 sequences are SGHKS and YYEKEE (reference sequence). V gene TRBV5-5 combines with J gene TRBJ1-1; D possibly corresponds to TRBD1 (5 bases). The sequenced sample consisted of PBMCs. The sequence was collected from a woman aged 40 to 50 in good health and CMV-seropositive. The CDR3 DNA reads TGTGCCAGCAGCCTCTGGACAAGGGAGAACACTGAAGCTTTCTTT. Translating gives CASSLWTRENTEAFF.